By its share, the clone carrying this T cell receptor beta chain is medium-sized (0.01 to 0.1%). Plating combined approximately 200,000 CFSE-labeled responder cells with approximately 200,000 irradiated, violet-dye-labeled stimulator cells. After mixed lymphocyte reaction, dividing CD4+ and CD8+ responder T cells were sorted. Sequencing used immunoSEQ multiplex PCR; TCRdb keeps in-frame clones, though not all of them. The sample lists over 8,000 clones; roughly a third were seen once. The CDR3 sequence is 16 residues long. J lost 4 bases, V lost 2 bases, and 7 bases had no gene match. These data come from a study of graft-versus-host responses after intestinal transplantation. Across the whole study: Every one of the recipients received anti-thymocyte globulin induction and afterwards took tacrolimus and steroids for about 3 years.

This chain connects TRBV23-1 to TRBJ1-4; 7 bases are shared with TRBD1. TRBV23-1 counts as an open reading frame of uncertain function. The specimen was alloreactive CD8+ T cells from a mixed lymphocyte reaction culture, collected before intestinal transplant. Subset here: CFSE-low proliferating T cells sorted from approximately six-day pre-transplant mixed lymphocyte reaction (GvH or HvG direction). The sequence was collected from a human patient who received an intestinal transplant. The CDR3 DNA is TGCGCCAGCAGTCAAGAGGGGGCTGGAGGTAATGAAAAACTGTTTTTT. This translates into CASSQEGAGGNEKLFF.